This T cell receptor beta chain is drawn from a study of Graves' ophthalmopathy and Graves' hyperthyroidism. Findings and caveats of the study: Sensitivity of around 64% and specificity of 72% to 80% were achieved by the model that predicted ophthalmopathy progression. Detected in blood as well were most expanded thyroid clonotypes with frequency above 0.001.

With respect to this clonotype: Its cognate antigen is unknown.

RNA transcripts were the template, and TCR beta CDR3 regions were amplified from them. First-round RT-PCR employed HTBI primers, with a second-round multiplex PCR after it. From the multiplex PCR reads, TCRdb called clonotypes with MiXCR, one entry per CDR3 protein. The data show approximately 640,000 distinct CDR3 sequences, more than 40% seen once. The CDR3 covers 17 residues. Germline V gene data show CDR1 as KGHDR and CDR2 as SFDVKD. V was shortened by 3 bases and J by 11 bases, with 25 bases between the two germline ends. The chain links TRBV24-1 to TRBJ1-5; no clear D. The TCR originated in an adult man with Graves' ophthalmopathy. Sequences were obtained from peripheral blood. The CDR3 sequence: CATSDRTKTEGQETQHF. CDR3 sequence (DNA): TGTGCCACCAGTGATCGTACCAAGACTGAGGGCCAAGAGACCCAGCATTTT.